These T cell receptor beta chains were read from a single sample in a study of T cell repertoires in cytomegalovirus infection. One entry per CDR3 protein, called by TCRdb with MiXCR from the reads. The sample records 490,000 or so distinct CDR3 sequences, about 10% being singletons. The sample consisted of PBMCs. Every receptor here comes from a human donor in good health (CMV status not recorded). Some clones in this sample may be carry-over from other donors' samples. Each CDR3 is given with its conserved first and last residue. D genes are given only for firm matches. For some rows the clone size is stated as once, few or many, or as a class when expanded; others skip it.

>TRBV6-2/TRBV6-3|.|few|TRBJ1-1
TGTGCCAGCAGTTACTCGCCCAGGGGGAACACTGAAGCTTTCTTT
CASSYSPRGNTEAFF
>TRBV7-2|.|many|TRBJ2-2
TGTGCCAGCACCCCCCTACTAGCTTCCGGCGGGGAGCTGTTTTTT
CASTPLLASGGELFF
>TRBV12-3/TRBV12-4|.|many|TRBJ2-4
TGTGCCAGCAGCCCAGGGAATAGGGGCAAAAACATTCAGTACTTC
CASSPGNRGKNIQYF
>TRBV29-1|TRBD1|many|TRBJ1-4
TGCAGCGTCGAGGTCGACAGGGTCGAAAAACTGTTTTTT
CSVEVDRVEKLFF
>TRBV19|.|many|TRBJ1-1
TGTGCCAGTAGTATTATCAGGAACACTGAAGCTTTCTTT
CASSIIRNTEAFF
>TRBV7-2|.|large|TRBJ2-3
TGTGCCAGCAGCTTAACGGACAAGATAGATACGCAGTATTTT
CASSLTDKIDTQYF
>TRBV19|.|many|TRBJ1-1
TGTGCCAGTGACAGTGGGGTGACTGAAGCTTTCTTT
CASDSGVTEAFF
>TRBV7-9|.|.|TRBJ2-1
TGTGCCAGCAGCTTAGTACAGGGATGGTACAATGAGCAGTTCTTC
CASSLVQGWYNEQFF
>TRBV19|.|many|TRBJ1-5
TGTGCCAGTAGTACCCGGACAAAAGTGGATCAGCCCCAGCATTTT
CASSTRTKVDQPQHF
>TRBV28|TRBD2|many|TRBJ2-1
TGTGCCAGCAGCCCTACTCCCGGACTAGCAGGCAATGAGCAGTTCTTC
CASSPTPGLAGNEQFF
>TRBV2|TRBD1|many|TRBJ1-4
TGTGCCAGCAGAGCACCCATCTCGACAGGGGGCCTTGAAAAACTGTTTTTT
CASRAPISTGGLEKLFF
>TRBV7-3|TRBD2|many|TRBJ2-2
TGTGCCAGCAGCCCATGGACTAGCGGGGCGTCCGCGAACACCGGGGAGCTGTTTTTT
CASSPWTSGASANTGELFF
>TRBV7-9|TRBD1|many|TRBJ1-1
TGTGCCAGCAGCCTTACAGGGGTGAACACTGAAGCTTTCTTT
CASSLTGVNTEAFF
>TRBV29-1|.|.|TRBJ1-3
TGCAGCTGCACGACGGGAGCGGGAAACACCATATATTTT
CSCTTGAGNTIYF
>TRBV5-1|.|many|TRBJ1-2
TGCGCCAGCCGGCAGCGGTTGAACTATGGCTACACCTTC
CASRQRLNYGYTF
>TRBV7-3|TRBD2|many|TRBJ2-2
TGTGCCAGCAGCCCCGTAAGGAGCGGGAGGGAGAACACCGGGGAGCTGTTTTTT
CASSPVRSGRENTGELFF
>TRBV7-3|.|many|TRBJ2-1
TGTGCCAGCAGCCAGGGAGGCCTCGACAATGAGCAGTTCTTC
CASSQGGLDNEQFF
>TRBV2|.|.|TRBJ2-3
TGTGCCAGCATGTCCCGCCAGACAGATACGCAGTATTTT
CASMSRQTDTQYF
>TRBV15|TRBD2|few|TRBJ2-1
TGTGCCACCAGTTCGAGCGGGGTCAATGAGCAGTTCTTC
CATSSSGVNEQFF
>TRBV6-6|.|many|TRBJ1-1
TGTGCCAGCAGTTACTCTTTGGACACTGAAGCTTTCTTT
CASSYSLDTEAFF
>TRBV6-2/TRBV6-3|TRBD1|few|TRBJ1-5
TGTGCCAGCAGTAAGACAGGGGGAAGTCAGCCCCAGCATTTT
CASSKTGGSQPQHF
>TRBV11-2|.|many|TRBJ1-1
TGTGCCAGCAGCTTAGCGACTACGGGGAGGGGGTTGAGCCCTGAAGCTTTCTTT
CASSLATTGRGLSPEAFF
>TRBV3-1|.|many|TRBJ1-6
TGTGCCAGCAGCCAAGACAGGGGTTATAATTCACCCCTCCACTTT
CASSQDRGYNSPLHF
>TRBV25-1|.|many|TRBJ1-4
TGTGCCAGTCCTCTGCATACAGGGACTAATGAAAAACTGTTTTTT
CASPLHTGTNEKLFF
>TRBV12-3/TRBV12-4|.|many|TRBJ1-2
TGTGCCAGCAGTTTAGGGGTGGAGGACTATGGCTACACCTTC
CASSLGVEDYGYTF
>TRBV7-2|TRBD2|few|TRBJ2-1
TGTGCCAGCAGCTCTCCGGGACTAGGAGGTAATGAGCAGTTCTTC
CASSSPGLGGNEQFF
>TRBV4-1|.|few|TRBJ1-1
TGCGCCAGCAGCCAGGATAGCCGCACTGAAGCTTTCTTT
CASSQDSRTEAFF
>TRBV20-1|TRBD2|few|TRBJ2-3
TGCAGTGGGGGAATAGCGGGGGTGAGCACAGATACGCAGTATTTT
CSGGIAGVSTDTQYF
>TRBV5-8|.|few|TRBJ1-2
TGTGCCAGCAGCTTGGGGCGGAACACTAACTATGGCTACACCTTC
CASSLGRNTNYGYTF
>TRBV7-9|TRBD1|many|TRBJ1-2
TGTGCCAGCAGCTACGCTCCCCCGGGACAGGGGAATCATGGCTACACCTTC
CASSYAPPGQGNHGYTF
>TRBV30|.|many|TRBJ1-1
TGTGCCTGGAGTACCGCGTCTGAAGCTTTCTTT
CAWSTASEAFF
>TRBV12-3/TRBV12-4|TRBD1|many|TRBJ1-1
TGTGCCAGCAGTCGCGGGGACAGGGAGTTGGCTGAAGCTTTCTTT
CASSRGDRELAEAFF
>TRBV27|TRBD2|.|TRBJ2-3
TGTGCCAGCACCCAGGGCGGGAGGGCCAAAGATACGCAGTATTTT
CASTQGGRAKDTQYF
>TRBV7-3|.|few|TRBJ1-1
TGTGCCAGCAGCTTAGTAGGACAGATCATGAACACTGAAGCTTTCTTT
CASSLVGQIMNTEAFF
>TRBV29-1|.|many|TRBJ2-5
TGCAGCTCCGGGAACCAAGAGACCCAGTACTTC
CSSGNQETQYF
>TRBV27|.|many|TRBJ1-1
TGTGCCAGCAGTTTAGTGGGACGGTTGAACACTGAAGCTTTCTTT
CASSLVGRLNTEAFF
>TRBV20-1|.|few|TRBJ1-1
TGCAGTGCTAGAGAGCAGGGGATGGGTGGGGCAGCTTTCTTT
CSAREQGMGGAAFF
>TRBV12-3/TRBV12-4|TRBD2|many|TRBJ2-3
TGTGCCAGCAGTGGGGCGGGACTAGCCTCCGAAGCCGCAGATACGCAGTATTTT
CASSGAGLASEAADTQYF
>TRBV4-2|.|many|TRBJ2-3
TGTGCCAGCAGCCTAGACCCCGGGCTCGATACGCAGTATTTT
CASSLDPGLDTQYF